Presented here are 8 T cell receptor beta chains from one specimen sequenced in a study of T cell responses to AZD1222 COVID-19 vaccine. Using immunoSEQ multiplex PCR, the repertoire was profiled, and TCRdb retains in-frame clones only, with some absent. The profile shows roughly 70,000 clones, just over 90% of them singletons. Material: peripheral blood, obtained 28 days after the second dose of the MenACWY control vaccine. These receptors came from an adult who received the MenACWY meningococcal vaccine as a control.

The chain recombines TRBV4-2 with TRBJ1-1, with D unresolved. The CDR3 contains 13 residues. V was shortened by 0 bases and J by 5 bases, with 7 bases between the two germline ends. CDR1 LGHNA and CDR2 YNFKEQ come from the germline V gene. The CDR3 reads CASSQDDRTEAFF. In nucleotides, the CDR3 is TGTGCCAGCAGCCAAGACGATCGGACTGAAGCTTTCTTT.

A note on this clone: This same CDR3 is encoded by further DNA sequences in the sample. The J gene is TRBJ2-7, the V gene TRBV5-1; 10 nucleotides match TRBD2. V gave up 4 bases and J gave up 2 bases; unmatched junction bases: 3. This CDR3 is 14 amino acids long. Germline CDR1 is SGHRS and CDR2 is YFSETQ. The CDR3 bases are TGCGCCAGCAGCCGGACTAGCGGCGCCTACGAGCAGTACTTC. The encoded protein is CASSRTSGAYEQYF.

The V call is TRBV19, the J call TRBJ1-6; D gene unclear. The CDR3 has 13 residues. Germline V gene data show CDR1 as LNHDA and CDR2 as SQIVND (reference sequence). The ends were cut back, 5 bases at V and 10 bases at J, with 12 bases in the middle. The CDR3 DNA is TGTGCCAGTAGTGAGGGCGGACGATCACCCCTCCACTTT. This sequence encodes CASSEGGRSPLHF.

The chain uses TRBV3-1 (or the pseudogene TRBV3-2) and TRBJ2-7, with D perhaps TRBD1 (5 bases). Trimming cost V 4 bases and J 0 bases, with 16 bases left between them. This CDR3 is 16 amino acids long. Germline V gene sequence: CDR1 LGHDT, CDR2 YNNKEL (reference sequence). CDR3 sequence reads: CASSPHTGSPSYEQYF. For the CDR3, the DNA is TGTGCCAGCAGCCCACACACAGGTTCCCCCTCCTACGAGCAGTACTTC.

This rearrangement joins TRBV5-1 to TRBJ1-1, with D hard to call. Germline CDR1 reads SGHRS; CDR2 reads YFSETQ. CDR3 length: 18 residues. V was trimmed by 1 base and J by 5 bases, leaving 24 bases between them. The CDR3 here is CASSLRIRATFGWTEAFF. In nucleotides, the CDR3 is TGCGCCAGCAGCTTGAGGATTCGGGCCACTTTTGGGTGGACTGAAGCTTTCTTT.

The genes are TRBV7-2 and TRBJ1-2; 8 bases match TRBD1. The CDR3 length is 15 residues. After removal of 3 bases from V and 4 bases from J, the junction contained 7 bases not matched to a gene. Germline lookup yields CDR1 SGHTA and CDR2 FQGNSA. The CDR3 coding sequence is TGTGCCAGCAGCTTCCAGGGGGCGCAGGCCTATGGCTACACCTTC. Translating gives CASSFQGAQAYGYTF. The full variable domain, in which reference TRBV7-2 and TRBJ1-2 provide the parts outside the CDR3, is GAGVSQSPSNKVTEKGKDVELRCDPISGHTALYWYRQSLGQGLEFLIYFQGNSAPDKSGLPSDRFSAERTGGSVSTLTIQRTQQEDSAVYLCASSFQGAQAYGYTFGSGTRLTVV.

V usage is TRBV6-6 and J usage is TRBJ1-2; no clear D gene. Germline CDR1 and CDR2: MNHNY and SVGAGI (reference sequence). The CDR3 has 12 amino acids. V was clipped by 10 bases and J by 1 base, with 10 bases between them. The CDR3 bases are TGTGCCACCGCCGAACTTAACTATGGCTACACCTTC. Translation: CATAELNYGYTF.

V usage is TRBV24-1 and J usage is TRBJ1-2; TRBD1 aligns across 10 bases. Germline lookup yields CDR1 KGHDR and CDR2 SFDVKD. Losses at the gene ends were 6 bases for V and 3 bases for J; bases not matched to a gene: 18. The length of the CDR3 is 19 residues. CDR3 nucleotide sequence: TGTGCCACCAGTACACAGTCCCGGGACAGGGGACGTACCTACTATGGCTACACCTTC. Its protein is CATSTQSRDRGRTYYGYTF.